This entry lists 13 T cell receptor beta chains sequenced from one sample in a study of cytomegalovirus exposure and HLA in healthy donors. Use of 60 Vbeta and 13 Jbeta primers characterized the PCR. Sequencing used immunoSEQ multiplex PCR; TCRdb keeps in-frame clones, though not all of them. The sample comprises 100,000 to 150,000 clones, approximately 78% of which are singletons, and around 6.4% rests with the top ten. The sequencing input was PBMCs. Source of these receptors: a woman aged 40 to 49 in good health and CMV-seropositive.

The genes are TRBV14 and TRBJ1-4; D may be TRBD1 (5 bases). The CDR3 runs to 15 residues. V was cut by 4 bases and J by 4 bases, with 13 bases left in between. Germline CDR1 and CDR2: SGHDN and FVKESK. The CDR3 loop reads CASSLLGAYNEKLFF. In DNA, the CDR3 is TGTGCCAGCAGCCTTTTAGGGGCCTATAATGAAAAACTGTTTTTT. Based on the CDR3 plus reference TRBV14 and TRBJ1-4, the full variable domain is EAGVTQFPSHSVIEKGQTVTLRCDPISGHDNLYWYRRVMGKEIKFLLHFVKESKQDESGMPNNRFLAERTGGTYSTLKVQPAELEDSGVYFCASSLLGAYNEKLFFGSGTQLSVL.

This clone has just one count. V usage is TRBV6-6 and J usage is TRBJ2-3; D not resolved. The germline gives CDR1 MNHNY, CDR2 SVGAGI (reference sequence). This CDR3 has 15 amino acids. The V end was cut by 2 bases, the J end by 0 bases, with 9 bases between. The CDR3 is CASSYISSSTDTQYF. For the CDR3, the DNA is TGTGCCAGCAGTTACATTTCCTCCAGCACAGATACGCAGTATTTT.

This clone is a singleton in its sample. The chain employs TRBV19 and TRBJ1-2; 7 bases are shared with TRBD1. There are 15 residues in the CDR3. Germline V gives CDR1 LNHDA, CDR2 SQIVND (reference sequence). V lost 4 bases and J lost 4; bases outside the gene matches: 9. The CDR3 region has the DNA TGTGCCAGTAGTACTGGGGGACAGACGACCTATGGCTACACCTTC. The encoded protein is CASSTGGQTTYGYTF. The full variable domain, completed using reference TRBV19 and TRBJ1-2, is DGGITQSPKYLFRKEGQNVTLSCEQNLNHDAMYWYRQDPGQGLRLIYYSQIVNDFQKGDIAEGYSVSREKKESFPLTVTSAQKNPTAFYLCASSTGGQTTYGYTFGSGTRLTVV.

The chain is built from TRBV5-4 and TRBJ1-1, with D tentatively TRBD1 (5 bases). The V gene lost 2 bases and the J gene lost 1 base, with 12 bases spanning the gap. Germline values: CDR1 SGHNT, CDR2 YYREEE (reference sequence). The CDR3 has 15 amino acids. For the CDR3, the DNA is TGTGCCAGCAGCTTAGTCTTAGGACAGAACACTGAAGCTTTCTTT. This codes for CASSLVLGQNTEAFF.

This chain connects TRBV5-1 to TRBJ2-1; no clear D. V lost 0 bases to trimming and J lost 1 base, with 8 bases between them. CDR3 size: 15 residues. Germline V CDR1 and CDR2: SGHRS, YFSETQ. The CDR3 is CASSLAAVSYNEQFF. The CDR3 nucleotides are TGCGCCAGCAGCTTGGCGGCGGTTTCCTACAATGAGCAGTTCTTC.

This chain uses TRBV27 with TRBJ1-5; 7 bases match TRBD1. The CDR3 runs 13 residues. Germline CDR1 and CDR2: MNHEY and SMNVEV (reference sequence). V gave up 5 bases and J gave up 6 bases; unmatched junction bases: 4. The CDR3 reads CASSTTGVQPQHF. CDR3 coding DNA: TGTGCCAGCAGTACAACAGGGGTTCAGCCCCAGCATTTT.

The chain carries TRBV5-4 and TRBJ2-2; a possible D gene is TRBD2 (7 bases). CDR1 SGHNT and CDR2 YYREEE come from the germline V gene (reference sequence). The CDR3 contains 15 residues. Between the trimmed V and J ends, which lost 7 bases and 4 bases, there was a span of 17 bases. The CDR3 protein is CASRPGGAGTGELFF. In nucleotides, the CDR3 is TGTGCCAGCCGACCGGGGGGCGCGGGCACCGGGGAGCTGTTTTTT.

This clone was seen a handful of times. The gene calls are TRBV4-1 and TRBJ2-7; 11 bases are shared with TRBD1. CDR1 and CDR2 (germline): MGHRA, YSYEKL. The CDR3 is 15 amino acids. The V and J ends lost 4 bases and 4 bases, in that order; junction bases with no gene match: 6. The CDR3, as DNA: TGCGCCAGCAGCCTCCGGACAGGGGGCTTGTACGAGCAGTACTTC. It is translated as CASSLRTGGLYEQYF.

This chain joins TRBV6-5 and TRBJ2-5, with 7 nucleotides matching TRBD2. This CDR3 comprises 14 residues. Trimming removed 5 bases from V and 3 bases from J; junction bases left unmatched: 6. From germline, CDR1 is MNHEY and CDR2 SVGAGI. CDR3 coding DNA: TGTGCCAGCAGTAATGGGGGGACTAAAGAGACCCAGTACTTC. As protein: CASSNGGTKETQYF.

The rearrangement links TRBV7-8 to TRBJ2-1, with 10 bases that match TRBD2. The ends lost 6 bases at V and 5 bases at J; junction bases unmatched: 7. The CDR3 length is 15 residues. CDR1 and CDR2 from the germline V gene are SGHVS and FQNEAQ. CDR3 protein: CASRDIGLADNEQFF. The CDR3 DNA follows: TGTGCCAGCAGGGATATAGGACTAGCGGACAATGAGCAGTTCTTC.

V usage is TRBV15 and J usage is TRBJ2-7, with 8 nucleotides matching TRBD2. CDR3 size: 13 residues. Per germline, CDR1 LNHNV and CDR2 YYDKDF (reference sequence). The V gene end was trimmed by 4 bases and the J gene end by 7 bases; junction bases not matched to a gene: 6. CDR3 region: CATSTSGRGEQYF. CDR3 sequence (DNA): TGTGCCACCAGCACCAGCGGGAGAGGGGAGCAGTACTTC.

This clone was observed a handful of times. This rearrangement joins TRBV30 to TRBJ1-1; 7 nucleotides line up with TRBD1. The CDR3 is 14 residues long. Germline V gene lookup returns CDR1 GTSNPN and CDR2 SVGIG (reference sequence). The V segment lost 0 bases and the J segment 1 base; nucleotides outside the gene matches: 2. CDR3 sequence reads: CAWSVGGGNTEAFF. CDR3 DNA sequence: TGTGCCTGGAGTGTAGGGGGCGGGAACACTGAAGCTTTCTTT.

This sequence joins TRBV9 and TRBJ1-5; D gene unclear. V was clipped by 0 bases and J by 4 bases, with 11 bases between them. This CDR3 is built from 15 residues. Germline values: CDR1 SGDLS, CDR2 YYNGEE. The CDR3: CASSVGGGLNQPQHF. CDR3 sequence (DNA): TGTGCCAGCAGCGTAGGCGGAGGACTAAATCAGCCCCAGCATTTT.